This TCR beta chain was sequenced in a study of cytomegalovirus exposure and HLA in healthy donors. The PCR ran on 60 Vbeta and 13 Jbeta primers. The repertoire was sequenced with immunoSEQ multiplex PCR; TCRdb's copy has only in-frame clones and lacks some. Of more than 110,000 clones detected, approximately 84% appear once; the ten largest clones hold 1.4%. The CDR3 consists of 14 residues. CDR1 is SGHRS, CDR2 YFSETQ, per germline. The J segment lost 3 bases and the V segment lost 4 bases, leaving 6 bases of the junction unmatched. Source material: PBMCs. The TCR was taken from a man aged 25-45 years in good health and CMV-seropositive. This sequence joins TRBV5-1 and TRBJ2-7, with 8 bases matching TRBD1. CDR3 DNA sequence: TGCGCCAGCAGCCCGGGACAGGAGATCTACGAGCAGTACTTC. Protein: CASSPGQEIYEQYF.